The clone carrying this T cell receptor beta chain was counted many times. Its antigen remains unidentified. A 3' RACE protocol on RNA, with unique molecular identifiers, produced the TCR library. MiXCR, run by TCRdb on the 3' RACE reads, gives a single entry per CDR3 protein. Found here are about 89,000 distinct CDR3 sequences, 5.5% to 8.5% of them singletons; the top ten hold 0.85% to 1.2%. Treatment of the sample: PENTA 11 planned treatment interruption arm or continuous ART arm. The data originate from a study of HIV-infected children after antiretroviral therapy interruption. In the study overall: For the interruption arm, samples span week 0 through about 3 years after study end.

The CDR3 is made up of 12 amino acids. From germline, CDR1 is DFQATT and CDR2 SNEGSKA (reference sequence). V lost 1 base to trimming and J lost 12 bases, with 13 bases between them. Study-wide results and limits: Sorted CD45RA+ naive cells might include minor non-naive CD45RA+ cells.

This rearrangement joins TRBV20-1 to TRBJ2-4; the D is unclear. The material sequenced was CD45RA+ CD4+ T cells from PBMCs, pooled from several time points, taken from a donor given antiretroviral therapy, either interrupted or continuous. Documented subset: naive CD4+ CD45RA+ CD45RO- T cells. This TCR was sampled from a pool of human donors with HIV. Here the CDR3 DNA reads TGCAGTGCTAGAGGCGGAGTCGATTATCAGTACTTC. Residues: CSARGGVDYQYF.